These 24 T cell receptor beta chains share one sample of origin, sequenced in a study of beta chain features in type 1 diabetes (dated by TCRdb to 2016 to 2019). The library was made by the immunoSEQ multiplex PCR assay. The entire amount of isolated RNA was reverse transcribed using the High Capacity cDNA Reverse Transcription Kit, so the sequenced TCRB transcripts were expressed ones. TCRdb re-hosts the immuneACCESS table, in-frame sequences only. Its copies lack some clones; in the studies checked, an unresolved V gene accounts for under half of them, and the cause for the rest is not known. This sample comprises 130,000 or so clones, about 9.7% of them detected only once. The leading ten clones occupy 0.65% of the sample. Sample: central memory CD4+ T cells from blood. These receptors all come from a woman in her thirties or forties in good health.

This clone was counted a few times. J is TRBJ2-5 and V is TRBV19, with 7 bases that match TRBD1. Looked up from germline, CDR1 is LNHDA and CDR2 is SQIVND (reference sequence). The CDR3 spans 13 residues. V was clipped by 5 bases and J by 4 bases; unmatched bases: 4. CDR3 nucleotide sequence: TGTGCCAGTAGTGCCCGGGACAGAGAGACCCAGTACTTC. Amino acids: CASSARDRETQYF. The whole variable domain, remainder taken from reference TRBV19 and TRBJ2-5, is DGGITQSPKYLFRKEGQNVTLSCEQNLNHDAMYWYRQDPGQGLRLIYYSQIVNDFQKGDIAEGYSVSREKKESFPLTVTSAQKNPTAFYLCASSARDRETQYFGPGTRLLVL.

This clone has only a few counts. The genes are TRBV7-9 and TRBJ1-4; D might be TRBD1 (6 bases). Germline V CDR1 and CDR2: SEHNR, FQNEAQ (reference sequence). V was clipped by 3 bases and J by 1 base, with 12 bases between them. The CDR3 runs to 16 residues. CDR3 sequence (DNA): TGTGCCAGCAGCTTTACAGGGATCCGAACTAATGAAAAACTGTTTTTT. Amino acids: CASSFTGIRTNEKLFF.

This clone showed up just a few times. V usage is TRBV7-2 and J usage is TRBJ1-1; possibly TRBD1 for D (6 bases). Germline values: CDR1 SGHTA, CDR2 FQGNSA. The CDR3 is 14 residues long. V dropped 6 bases and J dropped 0 bases, with 11 bases sitting between them. The CDR3 nucleotides are TGTGCCAGCAGGCCAGGGGCTGTGAACACTGAAGCTTTCTTT. Translating gives CASRPGAVNTEAFF.

CDR3 amino acids: CSVVRGAGASYEQYF. The CDR3 region has the DNA TGCAGCGTTGTCCGGGGGGCAGGGGCGTCCTACGAGCAGTACTTC. The chain uses TRBV29-1 and TRBJ2-7; D is perhaps TRBD2 (7 bases). Germline V gene data show CDR1 as SQVTM and CDR2 as ANQGSEA. This CDR3 is built from 15 residues. V shed 4 bases and J shed 1 base, with 17 bases lying between them.

This clone was observed a handful of times. The chain combines TRBV11-2 with TRBJ2-7; TRBD2 is a possible D gene (6 bases). The CDR3 spans 16 residues. In germline, CDR1 is SGHAT, CDR2 FQNNGV. Trimming shortened V by 5 bases and J by 4 bases, and 21 bases separated the two germline ends. This CDR3 reads CASSRYPGTVSYEQYF. The CDR3 DNA reads TGTGCCAGCAGCCGATACCCTGGGACTGTTAGTTACGAGCAGTACTTC.

This clone was counted at least ten times. The same CDR3 can be traced to other DNA sequences in this sample. CDR3 loop: CSVADRGNQPQHF. CDR3 sequence (DNA): TGCAGCGTTGCGGACAGGGGCAATCAGCCCCAGCATTTT. The V call is TRBV29-1, the J call TRBJ1-5; TRBD1 matches 8 bases. Trimming removed 4 bases from V and 2 bases from J; junction bases left unmatched: 1. Germline assignment: CDR1 SQVTM and CDR2 ANQGSEA. The CDR3 spans 13 residues. Looking up the rest from reference TRBV29-1 and TRBJ1-5 gives the full variable domain: SAVISQKPSRDICQRGTSLTIQCQVDSQVTMMFWYRQQPGQSLTLIATANQGSEATYESGFVIDKFPISRPNLTFSTLTVSNMSPEDSSIYLCSVADRGNQPQHFGDGTRLSIL.

The CDR3 here is CASRSPGTGYGEAFF. Here the CDR3 DNA reads TGTGCAAGTCGCTCTCCCGGGACAGGGTATGGTGAAGCTTTCTTT. The chain uses TRBV12-2 and TRBJ1-1; the table assigns TRBD1, which was not confirmed against the DNA. TRBV12-2 is annotated as a pseudogene. The CDR3 contains 15 residues.

The V gene is TRBV5-5, the J gene TRBJ2-3; 8 positions agree with TRBD2. The germline CDR1 and CDR2 sequences are SGHKS and YYEKEE (reference sequence). Germline trimming cut 4 bases from V and 6 bases from J; bases unmatched to any gene: 10. The CDR3 contains 15 residues. This chain's CDR3 is CASSQWGTRGDTQYF. The CDR3 DNA is TGTGCCAGCAGCCAATGGGGGACTAGAGGGGATACGCAGTATTTT.

V usage is TRBV7-8 and J usage is TRBJ2-1; 11 nucleotides agree with TRBD2. CDR1 SGHVS and CDR2 FQNEAQ come from the germline V gene. The CDR3 is 15 amino acids. V was clipped by 5 bases and J by 9 bases; unmatched bases: 9. CDR3 residues: CASSPLAGGRGEQFF. The CDR3 coding sequence is TGTGCCAGCAGCCCCCTAGCGGGGGGCCGAGGTGAGCAGTTCTTC.

This chain uses TRBV23-1 with TRBJ1-1; 9 bases match TRBD1. TRBV23-1 is placed among ORFs of uncertain function. With V trimmed by 2 bases and J by 3 bases, 7 bases remained unmatched. This CDR3 has 16 amino acids. The CDR3 is CASSQGTGITYTEAFF. CDR3 coding DNA: TGCGCCAGCAGTCAAGGGACAGGGATTACCTACACTGAAGCTTTCTTT.

The V gene is TRBV19, the J gene TRBJ2-5, with D possibly matching TRBD2 (7 bases). Trimming shortened V by 10 bases and J by 7 bases, and 16 bases separated the two germline ends. Germline CDR1 LNHDA, CDR2 SQIVND (reference sequence). This CDR3 is built from 12 residues. This CDR3 is CATQGGGMTQYF. CDR3 bases: TGTGCCACCCAGGGCGGGGGCATGACCCAGTACTTC. Supplemented by reference TRBV19 and TRBJ2-5, the full variable domain reads DGGITQSPKYLFRKEGQNVTLSCEQNLNHDAMYWYRQDPGQGLRLIYYSQIVNDFQKGDIAEGYSVSREKKESFPLTVTSAQKNPTAFYLCATQGGGMTQYFGPGTRLLVL.

This clone appeared a few times. The rearrangement uses TRBV7-8 and TRBJ1-2; 8 bases map to TRBD1. The CDR3 covers 14 residues. Germline CDR1 SGHVS, CDR2 FQNEAQ. The V and J ends lost 5 bases and 7 bases, in that order; junction bases with no gene match: 9. This chain's CDR3 is CASSPRTGLIGYTF. In DNA, the CDR3 is TGTGCCAGCAGCCCCCGGACAGGGCTGATTGGCTACACCTTC.

The chain recombines TRBV2 with TRBJ1-4; D call uncertain. CDR1 is SNHLY, CDR2 FYNNEI, per germline. CDR3 length equals 11 residues. Trimming cost V 5 bases and J 8 bases, with 6 bases left between them. CDR3 region: CASSYSEKLFF. The CDR3 bases are TGTGCCAGCAGTTATTCCGAAAAACTGTTTTTT.

The chain combines TRBV19 with TRBJ2-7; possible D gene TRBD2, 6 bases. The germline V gene has CDR1 LNHDA and CDR2 SQIVND (reference sequence). The CDR3 consists of 13 residues. Trimming left V 10 bases short and J 3 bases short, with 16 bases between. Here the CDR3 DNA reads TGTGCCACCATGGGCGGGGCCTTCTACGAGCAGTACTTC. Its protein product is CATMGGAFYEQYF.

This clone came up many times. The chain has TRBV14 and TRBJ1-5, with D maybe TRBD1 (6 bases). V dropped 4 bases and J dropped 3 bases, with 7 bases sitting between them. The germline V gene has CDR1 SGHDN and CDR2 FVKESK. The CDR3 runs to 13 residues. CDR3 amino acids: CASSRTVNQPQHF. The CDR3 DNA reads as TGTGCCAGCAGCCGGACAGTCAATCAGCCCCAGCATTTT.

As DNA, the CDR3 is TGCGCCAGCAGTAGAGAGAACACCGGGGAGCTGTTTTTT. As protein: CASSRENTGELFF. The rearrangement uses TRBV5-1 and TRBJ2-2; no reliable D call. Germline V lookup: CDR1 SGHRS, CDR2 YFSETQ. V lost 5 bases and J lost 1, with 6 bases in between. The CDR3 is 13 amino acids.

This clone showed up just a few times. V usage is TRBV4-2 and J usage is TRBJ2-3; 11 nucleotides match TRBD2. The CDR3 contains 17 residues. Germline CDR1 and CDR2: LGHNA and YNFKEQ. V was clipped by 0 bases and J by 4 bases; unmatched bases: 6. The CDR3 sequence is CASSQDSSGGIADTQYF. For the CDR3, the DNA is TGTGCCAGCAGCCAAGATTCTAGCGGGGGGATCGCAGATACGCAGTATTTT.

V and J are TRBV5-1 and TRBJ2-1; D gene ambiguous. The germline gives CDR1 SGHRS, CDR2 YFSETQ. Deletions cut 1 base from V and 8 bases from J, with 10 bases between. The CDR3 has 13 residues. CDR3 nucleotides: TGCGCCAGCAGCTTGATCTGGCTGGATGAGCAGTTCTTC. Translated, it gives CASSLIWLDEQFF. The variable domain in full, with the rest retrieved from reference TRBV5-1 and TRBJ2-1, is KAGVTQTPRYLIKTRGQQVTLSCSPISGHRSVSWYQQTPGQGLQFLFEYFSETQRNKGNFPGRFSGRQFSNSRSEMNVSTLELGDSALYLCASSLIWLDEQFFGPGTRLTVL.

This clone was observed a few times. J is TRBJ1-2 and V is TRBV6-5; 8 positions agree with TRBD1. Losses at the gene ends were 0 bases for V and 8 bases for J; bases not matched to a gene: 8. Looked up from germline, CDR1 is MNHEY and CDR2 is SVGAGI. The CDR3 contains 15 residues. The CDR3 loop reads CASSYSQGTGGGYTF. The DNA for the CDR3 is TGTGCCAGCAGTTACTCACAAGGGACAGGTGGCGGCTACACCTTC.

This clone has only a few counts. In nucleotides, the CDR3 is TGTGCCAGTAGTAGCCCCGCCCTAGGCGGTAATCAGCCCCAGCATTTT. Its translation is CASSSPALGGNQPQHF. The gene calls are TRBV19 and TRBJ1-5; D is uncertain. CDR3 size: 16 residues. Germline CDR1 is LNHDA and CDR2 is SQIVND (reference sequence). Deletions cut 4 bases from V and 4 bases from J, with 17 bases between.

Only a few counts were recorded for this clone. The J gene is TRBJ2-5, the V gene TRBV6-5, with 11 bases fitting TRBD2. CDR3 length: 12 amino acids. V shed 2 bases, J shed 12 bases, and the junction held 2 bases outside the gene matches. The germline V gene has CDR1 MNHEY and CDR2 SVGAGI. The DNA of the CDR3 is TGTGCCAGCAGTTACCCGACTAGCGGGAAGTACTTC. It yields the protein CASSYPTSGKYF.

The chain is built from TRBV18 and TRBJ2-5; 8 bases match TRBD2. Losses at the gene ends were 1 base for V and 3 bases for J; bases not matched to a gene: 10. The CDR3 is made up of 17 amino acids. Germline V gene sequence: CDR1 KGHSH, CDR2 LQKENI. Here the CDR3 DNA reads TGTGCCAGCTCACCACGCTCGGGACTAGAGGGGAAAGAGACCCAGTACTTC. This encodes CASSPRSGLEGKETQYF.

This clone has more than one count but fewer than ten. The V and J genes are TRBV5-1 and TRBJ2-3; D is ambiguous. CDR1 and CDR2 from the germline V gene are SGHRS and YFSETQ. This CDR3 is built from 16 residues. Trimming shortened V by 0 bases and J by 3 bases, and 14 bases separated the two germline ends. The CDR3 DNA reads TGCGCCAGCAGCTTGGCATCAGGCACGCAGACAGATACGCAGTATTTT. This translates into CASSLASGTQTDTQYF.

The chain links TRBV5-1 to TRBJ1-2, with 9 bases lining up with TRBD1. V was pared by 6 bases and J by 7 bases, with 13 bases of the junction left unmatched. The V gene's germline CDR1 is SGHRS and CDR2 YFSETQ. This CDR3 is built from 15 residues. The chain's CDR3 is CASTTAPGQGLGYTF. The DNA for the CDR3 is TGCGCCAGCACCACGGCCCCGGGACAGGGACTTGGCTACACCTTC. Filled out from reference TRBV5-1 and TRBJ1-2, the complete variable domain reads KAGVTQTPRYLIKTRGQQVTLSCSPISGHRSVSWYQQTPGQGLQFLFEYFSETQRNKGNFPGRFSGRQFSNSRSEMNVSTLELGDSALYLCASTTAPGQGLGYTFGSGTRLTVV.